The 13 T cell receptor beta chains given below trace back to one sample, sequenced in a study of blood T cell repertoires in COVID-19. This table comes from immunoSEQ multiplex PCR, and its TCRdb copy is limited to in-frame clones, with some not included. Among 310,000 or so clones, around nine tenths were seen once, and the ten largest hold 6% to 6.5%. Sequencing was performed on PBMCs or T cells enriched from blood (not recorded which). These TCRs come from a woman aged 40 to 49 who had recovered from COVID-19.

This clone was counted only a few times. This likely comes from a read error, as the CDR3 has no conserved phenylalanine or tryptophan at its end. The DNA is omitted, as the CDR3 cannot be located on it reliably, and the CDR3 follows TCRdb's listing. The chain has TRBV3-1 (or the pseudogene TRBV3-2) and TRBJ1-1. Germline CDR1 LGHDT, CDR2 YNNKEL (reference sequence). The CDR3 is 14 residues long, ends included. CDR3 sequence reads: CASSLALPISIRTE.

This chain links TRBV19 with TRBJ2-7; TRBD1 matches at 7 bases. Germline CDR1 and CDR2: LNHDA and SQIVND (reference sequence). Trimming removed 8 bases from V and 2 bases from J; junction bases left unmatched: 9. The CDR3 has 14 amino acids. DNA of the CDR3: TGTGCCAGTCGGCTTAGGGACAGTGCCTACGAGCAGTACTTC. This codes for CASRLRDSAYEQYF.

The genes are TRBV6-5 and TRBJ1-6; TRBD1 agrees at 7 bases. With 9 bases clipped from V and 9 bases from J, the junction kept 14 bases outside the gene matches. The CDR3 is made up of 15 amino acids. The germline V gene encodes CDR1 MNHEY and CDR2 SVGAGI. CDR3 bases: TGTGCCAGTGACAGGGAAGGGGTCCAAATTTCACCCCTCCACTTT. Translated, it gives CASDREGVQISPLHF.

This clone has just one count. This chain connects TRBV2 to TRBJ2-2, with D uncertain. Trimming took off 10 bases at V and 1 base at J, with 7 bases between the two ends. The CDR3 totals 12 residues. CDR1 is SNHLY, CDR2 FYNNEI, per germline. In nucleotides, the CDR3 is TGTGCCACCCGACAGAACACCGGGGAGCTGTTTTTT. Its protein product is CATRQNTGELFF. Full variable domain (outside the CDR3, taken from reference TRBV2 and TRBJ2-2): EPEVTQTPSHQVTQMGQEVILRCVPISNHLYFYWYRQILGQKVEFLVSFYNNEISEKSEIFDDQFSVERPDGSNFTLKIRSTKLEDSAMYFCATRQNTGELFFGEGSRLTVL.

The CDR3 DNA is TGTGCCAGCAGCCCGTCGACAGGGACGAACTATGGCTACACCTTC. This sequence encodes CASSPSTGTNYGYTF. This rearrangement joins TRBV7-3 to TRBJ1-2, with 7 bases fitting TRBD1. CDR1 is SGHTA and CDR2 is FQGTGA in the germline V gene. J gave up 2 bases and V 5 bases, and 8 bases lay outside the gene matches. The CDR3 has 15 amino acids.

This chain connects TRBV9 to TRBJ1-2, with D perhaps TRBD1 (5 bases). This CDR3 has 16 amino acids. With 3 bases removed from V and 6 bases from J, the gap between germline ends came to 21 bases. The germline V gene encodes CDR1 SGDLS and CDR2 YYNGEE. CDR3: CASSGGLGGFDDGYTF. The CDR3 coding sequence is TGTGCCAGCAGCGGAGGACTCGGGGGGTTTGACGATGGCTACACCTTC.

The chain has TRBV6-5 and TRBJ1-1; D not certain. V lost 1 base to trimming and J lost 5 bases, with 11 bases between them. The CDR3 has 14 amino acids. Germline CDR1 reads MNHEY; CDR2 reads SVGAGI. CDR3 protein: CASSYFGPGTEAFF. CDR3 nucleotides: TGTGCCAGCAGTTACTTCGGTCCCGGGACTGAAGCTTTCTTT.

J is TRBJ1-5 and V is TRBV2; tentative D call: TRBD1 (5 bases). The CDR3 has 15 amino acids. Germline loops: CDR1 SNHLY, CDR2 FYNNEI. V was trimmed by 3 bases and J by 4 bases, leaving 13 bases between them. The chain's CDR3 is CASSDVREDNQPQHF. CDR3 DNA sequence: TGTGCCAGCAGTGATGTCAGGGAAGATAATCAGCCCCAGCATTTT.

The gene calls are TRBV7-8 and TRBJ1-1; TRBD1 agrees at 7 bases. The CDR3 has 13 residues. Per germline, CDR1 SGHVS and CDR2 FQNEAQ. J was trimmed by 4 bases and V by 6 bases; bases with no gene match: 5. The CDR3 region is CASRTGAGTEAFF. The CDR3, as DNA: TGTGCCAGCAGAACAGGGGCTGGCACTGAAGCTTTCTTT. Together with reference TRBV7-8 and TRBJ1-1, the CDR3 gives the full variable domain: GAGVSQSPRYKVAKRGQDVALRCDPISGHVSLFWYQQALGQGPEFLTYFQNEAQLDKSGLPSDRFFAERPEGSVSTLKIQRTQQEDSAVYLCASRTGAGTEAFFGQGTRLTVV.

V is TRBV14 and J is TRBJ2-7, with D uncertain. Germline CDR1 is SGHDN and CDR2 is FVKESK. The CDR3 sequence is 14 residues long. Trimming took 8 bases from V and 3 from J, leaving 17 bases between them. The CDR3 reads CASSPTATSYEQYF. The CDR3 DNA reads TGTGCCAGCTCCCCGACTGCGACCAGCTACGAGCAGTACTTC.

The chain employs TRBV28 and TRBJ1-3, with 10 bases that match TRBD1. The junction had 9 bases not matched to a gene; V was cut back by 9 bases and J by 7 bases. Germline values: CDR1 MDHEN, CDR2 SYDVKM. The CDR3 sequence is 14 residues long. The CDR3 bases are TGTGCCAGTACCAATCCGGGACAGGGGAACACCATATATTTT. Protein product: CASTNPGQGNTIYF.

The rearrangement uses TRBV9 and TRBJ1-3; maybe TRBD1 (5 bases). Germline V gene data show CDR1 as SGDLS and CDR2 as YYNGEE. The CDR3 loop spans 16 amino acids. V lost 0 bases to trimming and J lost 4 bases, with 14 bases between them. Here the CDR3 reads CASSVGGTRRGNTIYF. CDR3 sequence (DNA): TGTGCCAGCAGCGTAGGGGGCACCCGTAGAGGAAACACCATATATTTT.

This clone showed up many times. V and J are TRBV18 and TRBJ2-1, with a tentative D call TRBD2 (6 bases). Germline loops: CDR1 KGHSH, CDR2 LQKENI. The CDR3 spans 12 residues. Trimming shortened V by 4 bases and J by 5 bases, and 6 bases separated the two germline ends. DNA for the CDR3: TGTGCCAGCTCACGACTAGACAATGAGCAGTTCTTC. Translated: CASSRLDNEQFF.